The T cell receptor (beta chain) under discussion was sequenced for a study of cytomegalovirus exposure and HLA in healthy donors. The study, taken as a whole, reports: Later analysis reportedly placed an Asian-associated ancestry cluster below the approximately 680-donor mean in N-insertions. Researchers reported that three CMV-associated chains were confirmed in vitro as CMV antigen-specific. Altogether, 164 TCR beta chains were recorded as cytomegalovirus-associated.

The V end lost 3 bases, the J end lost 0 bases, and 11 bases lay between the germline ends. CDR1 is SNHLY, CDR2 FYNNEI, per germline. The CDR3 runs 16 residues. In its sample, this clone was seen a few times. What it binds is not known. 13 Jbeta primers and 60 Vbeta primers were used for the PCR. Repertoires were generated with immunoSEQ multiplex PCR, while TCRdb's copy carries only in-frame clones and drops some. The data contain approximately 100,000 clones, roughly 70% of them singletons. The sequence came from an older woman in good health and CMV-seropositive. What was sequenced was PBMCs. The chain recombines TRBV2 with TRBJ2-2, with D possibly being TRBD1 (6 bases). CDR3 DNA: TGTGCCAGCAGTGAGACGGACAGCCCGAACACCGGGGAGCTGTTTTTT. This codes for CASSETDSPNTGELFF. The whole variable domain, filled in from reference TRBV2 and TRBJ2-2, reads EPEVTQTPSHQVTQMGQEVILRCVPISNHLYFYWYRQILGQKVEFLVSFYNNEISEKSEIFDDQFSVERPDGSNFTLKIRSTKLEDSAMYFCASSETDSPNTGELFFGEGSRLTVL.